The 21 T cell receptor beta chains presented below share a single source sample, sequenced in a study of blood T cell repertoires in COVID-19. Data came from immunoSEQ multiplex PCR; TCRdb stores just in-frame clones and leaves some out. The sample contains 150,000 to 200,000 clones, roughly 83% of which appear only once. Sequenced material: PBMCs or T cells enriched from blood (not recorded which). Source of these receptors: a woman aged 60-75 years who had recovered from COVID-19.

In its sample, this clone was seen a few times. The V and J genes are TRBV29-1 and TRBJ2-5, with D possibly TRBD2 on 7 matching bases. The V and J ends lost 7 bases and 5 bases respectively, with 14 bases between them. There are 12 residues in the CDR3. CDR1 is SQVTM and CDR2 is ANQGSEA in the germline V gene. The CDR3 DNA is TGCAGCGGGGGGGGCAGGGCGGAGACCCAGTACTTC. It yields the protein CSGGGRAETQYF.

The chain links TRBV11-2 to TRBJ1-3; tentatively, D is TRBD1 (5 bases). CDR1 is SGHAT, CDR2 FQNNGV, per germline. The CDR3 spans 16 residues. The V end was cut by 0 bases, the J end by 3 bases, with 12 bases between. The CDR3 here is CASSLDRPGLGNTIYF. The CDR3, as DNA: TGTGCCAGCAGCTTAGATCGCCCGGGACTTGGAAACACCATATATTTT.

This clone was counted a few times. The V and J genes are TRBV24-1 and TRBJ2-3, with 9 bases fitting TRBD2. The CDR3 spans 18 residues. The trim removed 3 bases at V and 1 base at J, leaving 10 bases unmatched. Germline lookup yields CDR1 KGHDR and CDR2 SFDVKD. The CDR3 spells CATSDNIGTSRRTDTQYF. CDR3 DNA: TGTGCCACCAGTGATAACATCGGGACTAGCCGACGCACAGATACGCAGTATTTT.

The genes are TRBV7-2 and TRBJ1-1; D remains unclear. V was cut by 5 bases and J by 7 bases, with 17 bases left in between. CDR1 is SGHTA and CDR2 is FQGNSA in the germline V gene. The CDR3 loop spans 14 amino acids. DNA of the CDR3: TGTGCCAGCAGCCCCAGTGGGAGGCAGTATGAAGCTTTCTTT. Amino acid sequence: CASSPSGRQYEAFF. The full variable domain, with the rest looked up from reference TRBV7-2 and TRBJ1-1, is GAGVSQSPSNKVTEKGKDVELRCDPISGHTALYWYRQSLGQGLEFLIYFQGNSAPDKSGLPSDRFSAERTGGSVSTLTIQRTQQEDSAVYLCASSPSGRQYEAFFGQGTRLTVV.

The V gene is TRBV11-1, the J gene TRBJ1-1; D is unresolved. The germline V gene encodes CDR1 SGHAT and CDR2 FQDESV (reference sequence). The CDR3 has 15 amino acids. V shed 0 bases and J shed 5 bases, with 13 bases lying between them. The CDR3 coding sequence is TGTGCCAGCAGCTTAGCGTCCCGAGGCGGGACTGAAGCTTTCTTT. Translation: CASSLASRGGTEAFF.

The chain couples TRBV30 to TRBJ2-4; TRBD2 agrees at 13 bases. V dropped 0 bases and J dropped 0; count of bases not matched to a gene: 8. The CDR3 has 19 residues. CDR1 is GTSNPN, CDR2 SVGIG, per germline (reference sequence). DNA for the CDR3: TGTGCCTGGAGTGTAAAGGGACTAGCGGGGACACTAGCCAAAAACATTCAGTACTTC. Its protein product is CAWSVKGLAGTLAKNIQYF.

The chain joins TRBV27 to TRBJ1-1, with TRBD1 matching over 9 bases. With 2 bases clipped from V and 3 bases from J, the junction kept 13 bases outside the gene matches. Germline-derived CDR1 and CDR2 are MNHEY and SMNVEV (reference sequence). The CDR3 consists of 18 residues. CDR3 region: CASSLRPGQGRMDTEAFF. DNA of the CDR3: TGTGCCAGCAGTTTACGACCGGGACAGGGTCGGATGGACACTGAAGCTTTCTTT.

CDR3 coding DNA: TGTGCCAGTAGTAGGATCCGGACGGGGAACTACAATGAGCAGTTCTTC. Amino acids: CASSRIRTGNYNEQFF. The genes are TRBV19 and TRBJ2-1; perhaps TRBD2 as D (5 bases). The V gene lost 4 bases and the J gene lost 3 bases, with 16 bases spanning the gap. This CDR3 has 16 residues. Germline V gene lookup returns CDR1 LNHDA and CDR2 SQIVND (reference sequence).

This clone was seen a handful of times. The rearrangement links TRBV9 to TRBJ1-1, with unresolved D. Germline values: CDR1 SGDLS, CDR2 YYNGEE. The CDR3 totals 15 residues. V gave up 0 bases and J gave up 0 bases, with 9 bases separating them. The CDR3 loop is CASSVGSGMNTEAFF. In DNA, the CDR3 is TGTGCCAGCAGCGTAGGTTCAGGCATGAACACTGAAGCTTTCTTT.

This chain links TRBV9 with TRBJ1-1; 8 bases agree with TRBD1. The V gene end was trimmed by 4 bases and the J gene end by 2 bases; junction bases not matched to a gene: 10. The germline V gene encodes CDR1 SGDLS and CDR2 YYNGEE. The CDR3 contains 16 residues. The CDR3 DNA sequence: TGTGCCAGCAGCTTCAACCCGACAGGGGAAAACACTGAAGCTTTCTTT. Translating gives CASSFNPTGENTEAFF.

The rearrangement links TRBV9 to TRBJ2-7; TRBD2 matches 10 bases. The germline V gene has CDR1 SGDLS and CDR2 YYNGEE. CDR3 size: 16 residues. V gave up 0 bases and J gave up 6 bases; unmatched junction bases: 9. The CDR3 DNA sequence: TGTGCCAGCAGCGTAGACGGAGCGGGGGGGTACGGCGAGCAGTACTTC. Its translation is CASSVDGAGGYGEQYF.

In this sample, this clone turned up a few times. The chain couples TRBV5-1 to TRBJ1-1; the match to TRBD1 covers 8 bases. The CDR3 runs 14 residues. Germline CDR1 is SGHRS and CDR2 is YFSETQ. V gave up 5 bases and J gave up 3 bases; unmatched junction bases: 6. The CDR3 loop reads CASSPRQGYTEAFF. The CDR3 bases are TGCGCCAGCAGTCCTAGACAGGGGTACACTGAAGCTTTCTTT. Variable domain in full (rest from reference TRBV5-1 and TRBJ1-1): KAGVTQTPRYLIKTRGQQVTLSCSPISGHRSVSWYQQTPGQGLQFLFEYFSETQRNKGNFPGRFSGRQFSNSRSEMNVSTLELGDSALYLCASSPRQGYTEAFFGQGTRLTVV.

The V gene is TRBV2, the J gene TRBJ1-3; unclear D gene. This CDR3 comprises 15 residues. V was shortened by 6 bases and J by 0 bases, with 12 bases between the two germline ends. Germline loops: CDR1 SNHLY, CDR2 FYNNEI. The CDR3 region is CASSAGGTSGNTIYF. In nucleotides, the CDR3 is TGTGCCAGCAGCGCCGGAGGAACCTCTGGAAACACCATATATTTT.

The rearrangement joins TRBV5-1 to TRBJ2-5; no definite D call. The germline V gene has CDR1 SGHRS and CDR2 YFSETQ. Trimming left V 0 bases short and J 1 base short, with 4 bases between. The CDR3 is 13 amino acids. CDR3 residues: CASSLAVQETQYF. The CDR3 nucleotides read TGCGCCAGCAGCTTGGCCGTCCAAGAGACCCAGTACTTC.

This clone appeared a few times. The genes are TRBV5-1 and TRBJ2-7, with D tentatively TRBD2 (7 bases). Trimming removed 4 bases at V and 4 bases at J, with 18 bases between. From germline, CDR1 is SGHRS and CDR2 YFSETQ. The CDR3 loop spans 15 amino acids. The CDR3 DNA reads TGCGCCAGCAGCCCAGGGGCGGGAGTGGGTTACGAGCAGTACTTC. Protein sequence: CASSPGAGVGYEQYF.

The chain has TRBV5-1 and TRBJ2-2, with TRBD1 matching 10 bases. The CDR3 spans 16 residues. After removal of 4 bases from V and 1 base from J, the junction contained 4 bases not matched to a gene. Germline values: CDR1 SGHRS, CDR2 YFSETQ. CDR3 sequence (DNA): TGCGCCAGCAGCAGGAGGACAGGGGGGAACACCGGGGAGCTGTTTTTT. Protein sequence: CASSRRTGGNTGELFF.

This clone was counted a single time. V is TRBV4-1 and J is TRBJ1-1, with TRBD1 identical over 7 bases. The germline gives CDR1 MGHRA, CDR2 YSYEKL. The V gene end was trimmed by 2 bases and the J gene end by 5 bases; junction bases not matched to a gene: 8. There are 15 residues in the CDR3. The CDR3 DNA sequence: TGCGCCAGCAGCCAACCGACAGGGCGAGGTACTGAAGCTTTCTTT. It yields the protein CASSQPTGRGTEAFF.

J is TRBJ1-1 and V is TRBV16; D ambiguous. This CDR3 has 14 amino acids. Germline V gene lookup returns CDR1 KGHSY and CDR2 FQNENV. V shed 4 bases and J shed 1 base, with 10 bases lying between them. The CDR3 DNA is TGTGCCAGCAGCCGCCCTGGGCGGAACACTGAAGCTTTCTTT. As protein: CASSRPGRNTEAFF.

The CDR3 nucleotides read TGTGCAACGACTAGAAGTCGCACCGGGGAGCTGTTTTTT. Its translation: CATTRSRTGELFF. The V gene is TRBV28, the J gene TRBJ2-2; D is possibly TRBD2 (6 bases). Germline V gene lookup returns CDR1 MDHEN and CDR2 SYDVKM. The CDR3 covers 13 residues.

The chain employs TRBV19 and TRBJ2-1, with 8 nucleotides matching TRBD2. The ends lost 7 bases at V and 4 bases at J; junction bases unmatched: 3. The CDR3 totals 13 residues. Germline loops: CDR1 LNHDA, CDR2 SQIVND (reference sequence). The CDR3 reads CASMTSAYNEQFF. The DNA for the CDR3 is TGTGCCAGTATGACTAGCGCTTACAATGAGCAGTTCTTC. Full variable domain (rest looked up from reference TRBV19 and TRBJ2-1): DGGITQSPKYLFRKEGQNVTLSCEQNLNHDAMYWYRQDPGQGLRLIYYSQIVNDFQKGDIAEGYSVSREKKESFPLTVTSAQKNPTAFYLCASMTSAYNEQFFGPGTRLTVL.

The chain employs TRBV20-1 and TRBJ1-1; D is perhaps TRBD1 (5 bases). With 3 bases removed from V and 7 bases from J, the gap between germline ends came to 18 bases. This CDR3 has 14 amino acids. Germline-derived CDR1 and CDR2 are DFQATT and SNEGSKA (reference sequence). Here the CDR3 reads CSASQTRGGIEAFF. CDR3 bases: TGCAGTGCTAGTCAAACACGGGGGGGTATTGAAGCTTTCTTT.